This record looks at one T cell receptor beta chain sequence and its context. What it recognizes is unknown. The data are from a study of monozygotic twins with inflammatory bowel disease. Findings and limits, study-wide: IBD patients had lower TCRbeta diversity (inverse Simpson) than healthy co-twins.

Template switching appended UMIs that held a 6-nucleotide sample barcode. TCRdb reprocessed the 5' RACE reads and stores each CDR3 protein as one record, lacking DNA. With more than 120,000 distinct CDR3 sequences in the sample, the ten largest clones hold under 2.5%. The germline gives CDR1 MNHEY, CDR2 SMNVEV (reference sequence). The CDR3 covers 16 residues. The clonotype comes from a human donor with ulcerative colitis or Crohn's disease, or a healthy co-twin of an affected twin (not recorded which). V and J are TRBV27 and TRBJ1-4; the TCRdb call, TRBD1, lacks DNA for checking. The material sequenced was blood. The CDR3 sequence: CASSGSPGQGIEKLFF.